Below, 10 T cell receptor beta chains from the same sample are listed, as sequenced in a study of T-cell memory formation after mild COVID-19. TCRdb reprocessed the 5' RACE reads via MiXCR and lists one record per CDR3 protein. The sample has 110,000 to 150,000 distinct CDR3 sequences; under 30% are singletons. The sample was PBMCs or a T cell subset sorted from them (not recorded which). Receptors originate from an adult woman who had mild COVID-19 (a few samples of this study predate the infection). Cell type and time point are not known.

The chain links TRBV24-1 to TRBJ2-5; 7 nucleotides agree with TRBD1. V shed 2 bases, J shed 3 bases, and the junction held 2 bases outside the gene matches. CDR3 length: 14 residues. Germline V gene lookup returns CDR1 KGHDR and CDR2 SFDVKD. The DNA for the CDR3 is TGTGCCACCAGTGATTATACAGGGGAAGAGACCCAGTACTTC. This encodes CATSDYTGEETQYF.

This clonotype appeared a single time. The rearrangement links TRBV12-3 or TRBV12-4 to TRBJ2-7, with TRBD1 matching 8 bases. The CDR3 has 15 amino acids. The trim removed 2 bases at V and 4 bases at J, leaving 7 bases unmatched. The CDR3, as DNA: TGTGCCAGCAGTTTACCCGGGACAGGAAATTACGAGCAGTACTTC. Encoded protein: CASSLPGTGNYEQYF.

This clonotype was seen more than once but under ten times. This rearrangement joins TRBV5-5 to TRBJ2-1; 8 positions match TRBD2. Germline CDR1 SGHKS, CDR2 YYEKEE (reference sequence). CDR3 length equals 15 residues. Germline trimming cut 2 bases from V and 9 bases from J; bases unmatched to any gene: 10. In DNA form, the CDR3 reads TGTGCCAGCAGCTTCAACGTCGCGGGGGGAGGTGAGCAGTTCTTC. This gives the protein CASSFNVAGGGEQFF.

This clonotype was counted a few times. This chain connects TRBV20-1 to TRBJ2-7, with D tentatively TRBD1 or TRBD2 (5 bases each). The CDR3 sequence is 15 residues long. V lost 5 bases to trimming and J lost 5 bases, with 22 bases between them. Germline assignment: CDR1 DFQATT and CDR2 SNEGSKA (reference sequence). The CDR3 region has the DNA TGCAGTGCTGATCAGGGACCCCCAAAACGGGACGAGCAGTACTTC. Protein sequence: CSADQGPPKRDEQYF.

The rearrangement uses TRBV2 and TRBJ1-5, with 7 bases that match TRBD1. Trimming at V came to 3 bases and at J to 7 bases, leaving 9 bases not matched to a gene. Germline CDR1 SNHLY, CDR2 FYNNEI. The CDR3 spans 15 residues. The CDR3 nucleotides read TGTGCCAGCAGTGAGACAGGGCTAGTATGGCAGCCCCAGCATTTT. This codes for CASSETGLVWQPQHF. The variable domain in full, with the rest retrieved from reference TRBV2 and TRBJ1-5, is EPEVTQTPSHQVTQMGQEVILRCVPISNHLYFYWYRQILGQKVEFLVSFYNNEISEKSEIFDDQFSVERPDGSNFTLKIRSTKLEDSAMYFCASSETGLVWQPQHFGDGTRLSIL.

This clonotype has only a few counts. CDR3 amino acids: CASSVARGSEQYF. Written as DNA, the CDR3 is TGTGCCAGCAGCGTAGCTCGGGGGAGCGAGCAGTACTTC. V is TRBV9 and J is TRBJ2-7, with D possibly matching TRBD2 (6 bases). CDR1 and CDR2 from the germline V gene are SGDLS and YYNGEE. Trimming took off 0 bases at V and 6 bases at J, with 10 bases between the two ends. The CDR3 extends over 13 amino acids.

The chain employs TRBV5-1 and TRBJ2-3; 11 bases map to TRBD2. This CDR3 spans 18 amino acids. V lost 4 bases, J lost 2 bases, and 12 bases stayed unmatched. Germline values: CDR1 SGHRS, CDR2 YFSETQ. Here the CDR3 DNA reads TGCGCCAGCAGCGTGGAACCTGGGACTAGCGGACTCACAGATACGCAGTATTTT. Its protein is CASSVEPGTSGLTDTQYF.

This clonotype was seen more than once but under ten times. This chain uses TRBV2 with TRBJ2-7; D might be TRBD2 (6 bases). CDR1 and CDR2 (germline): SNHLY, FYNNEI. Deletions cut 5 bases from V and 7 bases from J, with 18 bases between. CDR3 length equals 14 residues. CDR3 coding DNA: TGTGCCAGCAGTCGGGGCCGGGGGATCTGGGAGCAGTACTTC. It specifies CASSRGRGIWEQYF.

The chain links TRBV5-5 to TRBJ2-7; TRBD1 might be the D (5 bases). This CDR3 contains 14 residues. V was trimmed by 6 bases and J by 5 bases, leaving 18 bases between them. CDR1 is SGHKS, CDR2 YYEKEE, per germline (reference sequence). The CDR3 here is CASIPSRVWDEQYF. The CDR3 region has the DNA TGTGCCAGCATCCCAAGCAGGGTATGGGACGAGCAGTACTTC.

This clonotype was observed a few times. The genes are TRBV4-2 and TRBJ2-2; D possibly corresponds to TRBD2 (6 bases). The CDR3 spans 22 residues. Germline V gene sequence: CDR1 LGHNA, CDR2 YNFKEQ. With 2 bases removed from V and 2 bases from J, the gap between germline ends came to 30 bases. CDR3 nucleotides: TGTGCCAGCAGCCAAACTATTGGTATCGGGGGTGTGCCCCGCGTAAACACCGGGGAGCTGTTTTTT. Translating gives CASSQTIGIGGVPRVNTGELFF.